These 16 T cell receptor beta chains were sequenced from one sample in a study of blood T cells in healthy people across ages. PCR was performed a second time for roughly 7 to 12 cycles using a sample-barcoded 5' primer and a J-beta primer mix. Each CDR3 protein is one row after TCRdb ran MiXCR on the 5' RACE reads. The table includes some 1,800,000 distinct CDR3 sequences, about 39% detected once. Sequencing input: blood. The receptors shown here come from a human donor in good health.

This clonotype was counted only a few times. J is TRBJ1-2 and V is TRBV7-3; 8 bases fit TRBD1. V gave up 2 bases and J gave up 3 bases; unmatched junction bases: 8. There are 16 residues in the CDR3. The germline V gene has CDR1 SGHTA and CDR2 FQGTGA. In DNA, the CDR3 is TGTGCCAGCAGCTTATTGGCCCAGGGGGCCCACTATGGCTACACCTTC. This translates into CASSLLAQGAHYGYTF.

The table lists this clonotype with a few counts. V usage is TRBV4-3 and J usage is TRBJ2-4; the match to TRBD1 covers 8 bases. The J call may not be correct, given that the DNA end is closer to TRBJ2-7. The CDR3 covers 14 residues. CDR1 is LGHNA and CDR2 is YSLEER in the germline V gene. As DNA, the CDR3 is TGCGCCAGCAGCTTTCGGACAGGGATGAACGAGCAGTACTTC. The encoded protein is CASSFRTGMNEQYF.

The chain couples TRBV20-1 to TRBJ1-1, with TRBD1 identical over 10 bases. The CDR3 totals 15 residues. V lost 3 bases and J lost 5; bases outside the gene matches: 9. From germline, CDR1 is DFQATT and CDR2 SNEGSKA (reference sequence). The CDR3 region is CSARGQGLTGTEAFF. CDR3 DNA sequence: TGCAGTGCTAGGGGACAGGGGTTAACTGGGACTGAAGCTTTCTTT.

This clonotype appeared once. The chain links TRBV7-9 to TRBJ2-1, with no clear D. The V end was cut by 1 base, the J end by 10 bases, with 20 bases between. Germline CDR1 reads SEHNR; CDR2 reads FQNEAQ (reference sequence). The CDR3 runs to 16 residues. CDR3 DNA: TGTGCCAGCAGCTTAGGAGCCAGTATCTCCTCCTACGAGCAGTTCTTC. It codes for CASSLGASISSYEQFF.

This chain uses TRBV4-1 with TRBJ2-1; D remains ambiguous. This CDR3 comprises 14 residues. Per germline, CDR1 MGHRA and CDR2 YSYEKL. The V gene lost 1 base and the J gene lost 3 bases, with 7 bases spanning the gap. Here the CDR3 DNA reads TGCGCCAGCAGCCAAGGGGTACTCTACAATGAGCAGTTCTTC. Its protein product is CASSQGVLYNEQFF.

This clonotype has a single count. J is TRBJ1-5 and V is TRBV18, with D perhaps TRBD1 (5 bases). This CDR3 spans 14 amino acids. Germline V gives CDR1 KGHSH, CDR2 LQKENI. V dropped 0 bases and J dropped 6 bases, with 9 bases sitting between them. In DNA, the CDR3 is TGTGCCAGCTCACCACCGGGGCCAGGTCAGCCCCAGCATTTT. Its protein product is CASSPPGPGQPQHF.

A few counts support this clonotype. This rearrangement joins TRBV6-2 or TRBV6-3 to TRBJ1-2; 7 bases match TRBD1. CDR3 size: 14 residues. The V and J ends lost 9 bases and 4 bases, in that order; junction bases with no gene match: 11. CDR1 MNHEY and CDR2 SVGEGT come from the germline V gene. The DNA of the CDR3 is TGTGCCAGTGGGGATCCGGGACAGAGCTATGGCTACACCTTC. Translation gives CASGDPGQSYGYTF.

This clonotype has only a few counts. This chain connects TRBV7-2 to TRBJ2-6, with D tentatively TRBD2 (5 bases). This CDR3 is 17 amino acids long. Looked up from germline, CDR1 is SGHTA and CDR2 is FQGNSA. V was trimmed by 3 bases and J by 4 bases, leaving 16 bases between them. CDR3 DNA sequence: TGTGCCAGCAGCTTTGATACTGCTGGACTGGGGGCCAACGTCCTGACTTTC. The encoded protein is CASSFDTAGLGANVLTF.

The chain has TRBV12-3 or TRBV12-4 and TRBJ1-6; D is unresolved. This CDR3 spans 15 amino acids. V was trimmed by 6 bases and J by 5 bases, leaving 14 bases between them. The CDR3 is CASSSRRPDNSPLHF. The CDR3, as DNA: TGTGCCAGCAGCAGCAGGAGACCTGATAATTCACCCCTCCACTTT.

At least ten counts were recorded for this clonotype. The V and J genes are TRBV27 and TRBJ2-7; D ambiguous. The CDR3 covers 13 residues. Trimming cost V 3 bases and J 2 bases, with 8 bases left between them. Per the germline V gene, CDR1 is MNHEY and CDR2 is SMNVEV (reference sequence). CDR3 in amino acids: CASSFGETYEQYF. The CDR3 DNA is TGTGCCAGCAGTTTTGGGGAAACCTACGAGCAGTACTTC.

The rearrangement joins TRBV20-1 to TRBJ2-5; D remains ambiguous. The J call may be incorrect, as the DNA end agrees better with TRBJ2-7. Germline CDR1 is DFQATT and CDR2 is SNEGSKA (reference sequence). CDR3 length: 11 amino acids. The CDR3 sequence is CSGPIGYEQYF. The CDR3 coding sequence is TGCAGTGGGCCGATCGGCTACGAGCAGTACTTC.

The chain carries TRBV20-1 and TRBJ2-7; 11 bases line up with TRBD2. CDR3 length: 14 residues. Germline-derived CDR1 and CDR2 are DFQATT and SNEGSKA (reference sequence). Trimming cost V 5 bases and J 2 bases; bases outside gene matches: 5. CDR3 loop: CSALSGGDPYEQYF. CDR3 DNA sequence: TGCAGTGCTCTTAGCGGGGGGGATCCCTACGAGCAGTACTTC.

This rearrangement joins TRBV20-1 to TRBJ1-2; 8 bases are shared with TRBD1. J lost 4 bases, V lost 1 base, and 8 bases had no gene match. The CDR3 covers 15 residues. CDR1 DFQATT and CDR2 SNEGSKA come from the germline V gene (reference sequence). CDR3 residues: CSARVLGQASYGYTF. The DNA for the CDR3 is TGCAGTGCTAGAGTCCTGGGACAGGCAAGCTATGGCTACACCTTC.

This clonotype was seen only a few times. This chain joins TRBV11-1 and TRBJ2-1, with a possible D match to TRBD2 (5 bases). The germline CDR1 and CDR2 sequences are SGHAT and FQDESV (reference sequence). With 7 bases removed from V and 2 bases from J, the gap between germline ends came to 15 bases. CDR3 length equals 15 residues. In nucleotides, the CDR3 is TGTGCCAGCAACTACGTAGAGGGAACCTACAATGAGCAGTTCTTC. Translated, it gives CASNYVEGTYNEQFF.

The chain employs TRBV11-2 and TRBJ2-1, with D unclear. Germline CDR1 SGHAT, CDR2 FQNNGV. Trimming took 5 bases from V and 10 from J, leaving 9 bases between them. There are 11 residues in the CDR3. The CDR3 protein is CASSPLYEQFF. Written as DNA, the CDR3 is TGTGCCAGCAGCCCCCTTTACGAGCAGTTCTTC. Full variable domain (missing parts from reference TRBV11-2 and TRBJ2-1): EAGVAQSPRYKIIEKRQSVAFWCNPISGHATLYWYQQILGQGPKLLIQFQNNGVVDDSQLPKDRFSAERLKGVDSTLKIQPAKLEDSAVYLCASSPLYEQFFGPGTRLTVL.

The chain links TRBV12-3 or TRBV12-4 to TRBJ2-1; unclear D gene. The CDR3 runs 11 residues. The V gene lost 4 bases and the J gene lost 10 bases, with 8 bases spanning the gap. In nucleotides, the CDR3 is TGTGCCAGCAGTTCCGCTGGGGAGCAGTTCTTC. As protein: CASSSAGEQFF.